This T cell receptor (beta chain) is from a study of T cell changes during pregnancy in multiple sclerosis. This CDR3 is built from 14 residues. Germline assignment: CDR1 LNHDA and CDR2 SQIVND (reference sequence). Trimming stripped 7 bases from V and 4 bases from J, with 16 bases between. Measured with immunoSEQ multiplex PCR; TCRdb has only the in-frame clones, and not every one. The sample yields roughly 110,000 clones, just under 95% seen once. This receptor was obtained from a female donor in good health, enrolled as a control in a pregnancy study. The material was peripheral blood, obtained in the third trimester of pregnancy. The chain joins TRBV19 to TRBJ1-1; the D gene is possibly TRBD1 (6 bases). CDR3 nucleotides: TGTGCCAGTAATCTGGCAAGAGGGGGCACTGAAGCTTTCTTT. Translation: CASNLARGGTEAFF.